The 28 T cell receptor beta chains below all came from one sample that was sequenced in a study of T cells after yellow fever vaccination (dated by TCRdb to 2018 to 2020). Libraries were prepared through 5' RACE. Instrument used: Illumina HiSeq 2500. TCRdb took the public reads, trimmed them with fastp at Q25, ran MiXCR for clone calling and kept in-frame beta chains. For every CDR3 protein sequence, its rows merge into one entry that carries the most common genes and DNA. The sample yields some 150,000 distinct CDR3 sequences; roughly 6.7% were counted once. In total, the top ten clones hold 0.55% to 0.7% of the sample. The treatment or condition label, as the study defines it: live attenuated yellow fever vaccine strain. This specimen was CD4+ T cells sorted from PBMCs, taken 10 days after the yellow fever booster vaccination. Receptor source: a man aged 25 to 40 who received the YFV17D yellow fever vaccine.

This clonotype was picked up many times. The V call is TRBV5-1, the J call TRBJ2-2, with no clear D. With 4 bases removed from V and 7 bases from J, the gap between germline ends came to 11 bases. The CDR3 has 13 amino acids. Germline V lookup: CDR1 SGHRS, CDR2 YFSETQ. The CDR3 DNA follows: TGCGCCAGCAGCGTAGGAGTGGGCGGGGAGCTGTTTTTT. This encodes CASSVGVGGELFF.

This clonotype has ten or more counts. V gene TRBV25-1 combines with J gene TRBJ2-7, with TRBD2 as a possible D gene (6 bases). V lost 4 bases to trimming and J lost 0 bases, with 10 bases between them. The CDR3 has 14 amino acids. In germline, CDR1 is MGHDK, CDR2 SYGVNS. In DNA form, the CDR3 reads TGTGCCAGCAGTGTAGGAGGGAGCTCCTACGAGCAGTACTTC. Translating it yields CASSVGGSSYEQYF.

A few counts support this clonotype. The chain carries TRBV12-3 or TRBV12-4 and TRBJ1-1; 8 nucleotides line up with TRBD1. V lost 6 bases, J lost 4 bases, and 7 bases stayed unmatched. This CDR3 is built from 14 residues. The CDR3 sequence: CASRKQGVGTEAFF. The CDR3, as DNA: TGTGCCAGCAGAAAACAGGGGGTGGGCACTGAAGCTTTCTTT.

This clonotype has ten or more counts. This sequence joins TRBV27 and TRBJ2-7; TRBD1 aligns across 8 bases. The CDR3 is made up of 17 amino acids. Germline loops: CDR1 MNHEY, CDR2 SMNVEV (reference sequence). V gave up 3 bases and J gave up 3 bases; unmatched junction bases: 13. The CDR3 DNA is TGTGCCAGCAGTTTCCACAGGACAGGGCGGCCTCTCTACGAGCAGTACTTC. Its translation: CASSFHRTGRPLYEQYF.

This clonotype came up a few times. The junction departs from the called germline gene at one end, perhaps through a read error. This chain links TRBV7-7 with TRBJ2-5; D gene uncertain. CDR3 size: 14 residues. CDR1 and CDR2 from the germline V gene are SSHAT and FNYEAQ (reference sequence). CDR3 nucleotides: TGTGCTAGCAGCTTAGGGTGGTCACAAGAGACCCAGTACTTC. Encoded protein: CASSLGWSQETQYF.

This clonotype was observed many times. The V gene is TRBV29-1, the J gene TRBJ2-5; 8 positions agree with TRBD1. Per the germline V gene, CDR1 is SQVTM and CDR2 is ANQGSEA. The CDR3 has 12 residues. The J segment lost 5 bases and the V segment lost 5 bases, leaving 4 bases of the junction unmatched. In DNA form, the CDR3 reads TGCAGCGTTAGGACAGGGTGGGAGACCCAGTACTTC. Protein sequence: CSVRTGWETQYF.

This sequence joins TRBV7-2 and TRBJ2-7; D is unresolved. The CDR3 sequence is 13 residues long. The V and J ends lost 5 bases and 4 bases respectively, with 12 bases between them. The germline gives CDR1 SGHTA, CDR2 FQGNSA. CDR3: CASSPTVGYEQYF. CDR3 DNA: TGTGCCAGCAGCCCCACGGTGGGGTACGAGCAGTACTTC.

This clonotype was counted only a few times. The CDR3 nucleotides are TGTGCCAGCAGCGCACCTGGAAGCTACGAGCAGTACTTC. Protein product: CASSAPGSYEQYF. The chain couples TRBV7-2 to TRBJ2-7; D uncertain. The CDR3 runs 13 residues. Trimming took off 5 bases at V and 3 bases at J, with 11 bases between the two ends. CDR1 and CDR2 from the germline V gene are SGHTA and FQGNSA.

This clonotype appeared many times. The chain carries TRBV24-1 and TRBJ2-6, with D maybe TRBD1 (6 bases). Germline loops: CDR1 KGHDR, CDR2 SFDVKD. The CDR3 has 13 amino acids. The ends were cut back, 9 bases at V and 2 bases at J, with 7 bases in the middle. CDR3 bases: TGTGCCACCGGGACAACTGGGGCCAACGTCCTGACTTTC. Residues: CATGTTGANVLTF.

This clonotype was detected many times. The gene calls are TRBV7-9 and TRBJ2-3, with D unresolved. This CDR3 region has 12 residues. The V gene's germline CDR1 is SEHNR and CDR2 FQNEAQ (reference sequence). Trimming removed 2 bases from V and 7 bases from J, with 7 bases in between. The CDR3, as DNA: TGTGCCAGCAGCTTAAGCCTTCATACGCAGTATTTT. It translates to CASSLSLHTQYF.

This clonotype was detected many times. The chain combines TRBV7-9 with TRBJ1-5; D unclear. This CDR3 comprises 13 residues. Germline values: CDR1 SEHNR, CDR2 FQNEAQ (reference sequence). The ends were cut back, 1 base at V and 2 bases at J, with 3 bases in the middle. CDR3 in amino acids: CASSLVGNQPQHF. CDR3 sequence (DNA): TGTGCCAGCAGCTTAGTAGGCAATCAGCCCCAGCATTTT.

This clonotype showed up just a few times. The chain carries TRBV19 and TRBJ2-1; 8 bases fit TRBD2. The CDR3 consists of 15 residues. The V gene's germline CDR1 is LNHDA and CDR2 SQIVND (reference sequence). The V segment lost 5 bases and the J segment 6 bases; nucleotides outside the gene matches: 9. CDR3 DNA: TGTGCCAGTAGTCCGGGCGGGGGGTTCATCAATGAGCAGTTCTTC. This gives the protein CASSPGGGFINEQFF.

This clonotype was counted ten times or more. The gene calls are TRBV6-5 and TRBJ2-2; the D call may be TRBD1 or TRBD2 (6 bases each). Germline CDR1 is MNHEY and CDR2 is SVGAGI. The CDR3 covers 15 residues. V lost 8 bases to trimming and J lost 5 bases, with 18 bases between them. The CDR3 DNA is TGTGCCAGCTGGGGAGGCAGGGGAGGAACCGGGGAGCTGTTTTTT. The encoded protein is CASWGGRGGTGELFF.

This clonotype was recorded many times. The chain has TRBV12-3 or TRBV12-4 and TRBJ2-7, with D hard to call. V dropped 4 bases and J dropped 3 bases, with 13 bases sitting between them. This CDR3 has 14 residues. The CDR3 here is CASSYLGSNYEQYF. The DNA of the CDR3 is TGTGCCAGCAGTTACTTGGGCAGCAACTACGAGCAGTACTTC.

This clonotype was detected ten times or more. V gene TRBV30 combines with J gene TRBJ2-1, with D uncertain. V lost 3 bases and J lost 9, with 9 bases in between. The germline gives CDR1 GTSNPN, CDR2 SVGIG (reference sequence). This CDR3 has 11 residues. DNA of the CDR3: TGTGCCTGGAGCGTAGGATTTGAGCAGTTCTTC. It specifies CAWSVGFEQFF. Full variable domain (outside the CDR3, taken from reference TRBV30 and TRBJ2-1): SQTIHQWPATLVQPVGSPLSLECTVEGTSNPNLYWYRQAAGRGLQLLFYSVGIGQISSEVPQNLSASRPQDRQFILSSKKLLLSDSGFYLCAWSVGFEQFFGPGTRLTVL.

This clonotype was found a few times. The rearrangement links TRBV7-2 to TRBJ1-2; TRBD1 is a possible D gene (6 bases). Germline V gives CDR1 SGHTA, CDR2 FQGNSA. The CDR3 loop spans 13 amino acids. V was clipped by 2 bases and J by 8 bases, with 12 bases between them. CDR3 DNA sequence: TGTGCCAGCAGCTTAAGGGCCGGACAGGGCTACACCTTC. Encoded protein: CASSLRAGQGYTF.

This clonotype was counted only a few times. The V and J genes are TRBV15 and TRBJ2-3, with no clear D. The germline CDR1 and CDR2 sequences are LNHNV and YYDKDF (reference sequence). Trimming cost V 1 base and J 6 bases, with 5 bases left between them. This CDR3 has 12 amino acids. The CDR3 loop is CATSRGYDTQYF. CDR3 bases: TGTGCCACCAGCAGAGGGTATGATACGCAGTATTTT.

This clonotype has a count of ten or more. This chain uses TRBV7-2 with TRBJ2-1; TRBD2 is a possible D gene (6 bases). Germline V gene data show CDR1 as SGHTA and CDR2 as FQGNSA. V was shortened by 1 base and J by 4 bases, with 11 bases between the two germline ends. The CDR3 runs to 15 residues. CDR3 DNA: TGTGCCAGCAGCTTAGGGCTAGCGTTGTACAATGAGCAGTTCTTC. This sequence encodes CASSLGLALYNEQFF.

This clonotype was detected ten times or more. This sequence joins TRBV6-5 and TRBJ2-7; D possibly corresponds to TRBD1 (6 bases). Looked up from germline, CDR1 is MNHEY and CDR2 is SVGAGI. The CDR3 consists of 15 residues. Trimming cost V 6 bases and J 2 bases, with 17 bases left between them. In DNA, the CDR3 is TGTGCCAGCAGGACTTTCCGGGACAAGGCCTACGAGCAGTACTTC. It codes for CASRTFRDKAYEQYF.

This chain links TRBV7-3 with TRBJ2-7; TRBD2 matches 13 bases. V gave up 5 bases and J gave up 3 bases; unmatched junction bases: 4. The CDR3 sequence is 15 residues long. Germline V gene sequence: CDR1 SGHTA, CDR2 FQGTGA. CDR3 in amino acids: CASSVLAGGLYEQYF. DNA of the CDR3: TGTGCCAGCAGCGTACTAGCGGGAGGGCTCTACGAGCAGTACTTC.

This clonotype appeared many times. The chain employs TRBV7-9 and TRBJ1-5; D is ambiguous. V was shortened by 2 bases and J by 3 bases, with 11 bases between the two germline ends. This CDR3 spans 15 amino acids. The germline V gene has CDR1 SEHNR and CDR2 FQNEAQ (reference sequence). The DNA for the CDR3 is TGTGCCAGCAGCTTATCCGGTGGGATCAATCAGCCCCAGCATTTT. It yields the protein CASSLSGGINQPQHF.

This clonotype showed up many times. This chain uses TRBV6-5 with TRBJ2-3; TRBD2 matches 10 bases. Germline-derived CDR1 and CDR2 are MNHEY and SVGAGI. The trim removed 4 bases at V and 1 base at J, leaving 14 bases unmatched. The CDR3 has 19 residues. CDR3 in amino acids: CASSFLKPGLAPRTDTQYF. The CDR3 DNA sequence: TGTGCCAGCAGTTTCCTCAAACCGGGACTAGCGCCCCGCACAGATACGCAGTATTTT.

This clonotype was found many times. The chain couples TRBV12-3 or TRBV12-4 to TRBJ1-2; D remains ambiguous. Trimming took 3 bases from V and 7 from J, leaving 9 bases between them. This CDR3 is built from 12 residues. The CDR3 sequence is CASSLYGFGYTF. The CDR3 DNA reads TGTGCCAGCAGTTTGTACGGGTTTGGCTACACCTTC.

The chain combines TRBV12-5 with TRBJ1-5, with 7 nucleotides matching TRBD1. This CDR3 region has 14 residues. The V and J ends lost 5 bases and 5 bases, in that order; junction bases with no gene match: 6. Germline V gene lookup returns CDR1 LGHNT and CDR2 FRNRAP. The CDR3 bases are TGTGCTAGTGGTCCGGGACAGTCCTATCAGCCCCAGCATTTT. This translates into CASGPGQSYQPQHF.

This clonotype has at least ten counts. The gene calls are TRBV2 and TRBJ2-3; D ambiguous. CDR1 is SNHLY, CDR2 FYNNEI, per germline. V dropped 4 bases and J dropped 3 bases, with 8 bases sitting between them. The CDR3 extends over 13 amino acids. The CDR3 DNA reads TGTGCCAGCAGTGTACTCCGTACAGATACGCAGTATTTT. As protein: CASSVLRTDTQYF.

This chain joins TRBV5-1 and TRBJ2-7, with 10 nucleotides matching TRBD1. Germline lookup yields CDR1 SGHRS and CDR2 YFSETQ. V trimming: 0 bases; J trimming: 6 bases; junction bases outside the gene matches: 9. The CDR3 spans 16 residues. CDR3 in DNA: TGCGCCAGCAGCTTGGTGGGGGGACAGGGGTACATCGAGCAGTACTTC. It specifies CASSLVGGQGYIEQYF.

This clonotype was seen more than once but under ten times. The chain combines TRBV5-5 with TRBJ1-2; D unresolved. Germline loops: CDR1 SGHKS, CDR2 YYEKEE (reference sequence). This CDR3 has 13 residues. Deletions cut 4 bases from V and 4 bases from J, with 11 bases between. For the CDR3, the DNA is TGTGCCAGCAGCCCGGGGATGCTCTATGGCTACACCTTC. It yields the protein CASSPGMLYGYTF.

This clonotype was found many times. The CDR3 spells CASRVTGTTNQPQHF. DNA of the CDR3: TGCGCCAGCAGAGTAACCGGGACAACAAATCAGCCCCAGCATTTT. The chain recombines TRBV10-2 with TRBJ1-5, with D perhaps TRBD1 (6 bases). V dropped 6 bases and J dropped 4 bases, with 16 bases sitting between them. The CDR3 is made up of 15 amino acids. CDR1 and CDR2 from the germline V gene are WSHSY and SAAADI.